This note documents a single TCR beta chain sequence. This entry belongs to a study of CD8+CD57+ T cells in acquired aplastic anemia. The length of the CDR3 is 13 residues. V was pared by 6 bases and J by 3 bases, with 3 bases of the junction left unmatched. In germline, CDR1 is LNHDA, CDR2 SQIVND (reference sequence). Both TCR beta VDJ combination and CDR3 sequence profiling were carried out. Genomic DNA was the template for this profiling. TCRdb recomputed calls from the reads with MiXCR, one row per CDR3 protein. The table includes about 220,000 distinct CDR3 sequences, approximately 35% detected once.

The sequencing input was sorted CD4+, CD8+, or CD8+CD57+ T cells (not recorded which) from PBMCs. The J gene is TRBJ2-5, the V gene TRBV19; 8 nucleotides align to TRBD2. This sequence was found in a human donor in good health, serving as a control. CDR3 amino acids: CASSTAGEETQYF. The DNA for the CDR3 is TGTGCCAGTAGCACAGCGGGAGAAGAGACCCAGTACTTC.